One and the same sample provided the 19 T cell receptor beta chains below, sequenced in a study of cytomegalovirus exposure and HLA in healthy donors. PCR amplification relied on 60 Vbeta primers (plus 13 Jbeta primers). Profiling relied on immunoSEQ multiplex PCR, and the TCRdb table lists in-frame clones only, not all of them. The table lists around 150,000 clones, around 75% of them singletons. The sample consisted of PBMCs. The receptor set was obtained from a human donor in good health.

This clone has just one count. J is TRBJ2-1 and V is TRBV2; the D gene is possibly TRBD1 (5 bases). The CDR3 covers 13 residues. V lost 7 bases and J 4 bases, leaving 11 bases between the germline ends. The germline V gene has CDR1 SNHLY and CDR2 FYNNEI. The CDR3 spells CASNLGDYNEQFF. In DNA form, the CDR3 reads TGTGCCAGCAATCTAGGGGATTACAATGAGCAGTTCTTC.

The chain links TRBV11-2 to TRBJ2-2; a possible D gene is TRBD2 (6 bases). This CDR3 is built from 15 residues. Trimming took off 5 bases at V and 1 base at J, with 11 bases between the two ends. Germline lookup yields CDR1 SGHAT and CDR2 FQNNGV. The CDR3 sequence: CASSRGRQNTGELFF. CDR3 DNA: TGTGCCAGCAGCCGGGGGAGGCAGAACACCGGGGAGCTGTTTTTT.

V gene TRBV4-3 combines with J gene TRBJ2-3; 8 bases agree with TRBD2. CDR3 length: 17 amino acids. V was clipped by 0 bases and J by 3 bases; unmatched bases: 8. Germline V gene lookup returns CDR1 LGHNA and CDR2 YSLEER. DNA of the CDR3: TGCGCCAGCAGCCAAGATTCCGGGGGGGCCGTAACAGATACGCAGTATTTT. Encoded protein: CASSQDSGGAVTDTQYF.

In the case of this clone: Other nucleotide sequences from this sample produce the same CDR3. The gene calls are TRBV9 and TRBJ2-3, with D possibly TRBD2 on 5 matching bases. Germline loops: CDR1 SGDLS, CDR2 YYNGEE. The germline V and J ends were trimmed by 2 bases and 6 bases, with 7 bases remaining between them. The CDR3 has 12 residues. The CDR3 DNA reads TGTGCCAGCAGCGTCTCGGGGGATACGCAGTATTTT. It is translated as CASSVSGDTQYF.

The chain recombines TRBV28 with TRBJ1-2; 9 bases are a match to TRBD1. The V gene end was trimmed by 5 bases and the J gene end by 4 bases; junction bases not matched to a gene: 5. Germline V CDR1 and CDR2: MDHEN, SYDVKM. CDR3 size: 14 residues. The chain's CDR3 is CASSPLGQGYGYTF. The CDR3 nucleotides read TGTGCCAGCAGTCCGCTGGGACAGGGCTATGGCTACACCTTC.

This clone was picked up a small number of times. V is TRBV29-1 and J is TRBJ1-1, with a possible D match to TRBD1 (5 bases). This CDR3 comprises 11 residues. The V gene's germline CDR1 is SQVTM and CDR2 ANQGSEA. CDR3 residues: CTEDSNTEAFF. The CDR3 DNA sequence: TGCACCGAAGACAGCAACACTGAAGCTTTCTTT.

The V and J genes are TRBV6-1 and TRBJ1-6; possible D gene TRBD1, 6 bases. The CDR3 spans 14 residues. Germline V gene sequence: CDR1 MNHNS, CDR2 SASEGT. Trimming took off 4 bases at V and 8 bases at J, with 12 bases between the two ends. The CDR3 spells CASSVQGWDSPLHF. The DNA for the CDR3 is TGTGCCAGCAGTGTACAGGGATGGGATTCACCCCTCCACTTT.

The genes are TRBV7-9 and TRBJ2-1, with 7 bases identical to TRBD1. The germline V gene encodes CDR1 SEHNR and CDR2 FQNEAQ (reference sequence). Trimming took 10 bases from V and 3 from J; bases not matched to a gene: 12. The CDR3 contains 15 residues. CDR3 sequence (DNA): TGTGCCATCCCACTCCGGGACAGCTACTACAATGAGCAGTTCTTC. Amino acid sequence: CAIPLRDSYYNEQFF.

The count of this clone is one. The V call is TRBV6-6, the J call TRBJ2-3; D not resolved. The germline gives CDR1 MNHNY, CDR2 SVGAGI (reference sequence). Trimming shortened V by 0 bases and J by 2 bases, and 6 bases separated the two germline ends. The CDR3 is made up of 14 amino acids. The CDR3 nucleotides read TGTGCCAGCAGTTACTCACTATACACAGATACGCAGTATTTT. Amino acid sequence: CASSYSLYTDTQYF.

The chain recombines TRBV5-4 with TRBJ2-2, with 8 bases matching TRBD2. Germline assignment: CDR1 SGHNT and CDR2 YYREEE (reference sequence). Losses at the gene ends were 0 bases for V and 2 bases for J; bases not matched to a gene: 6. This CDR3 contains 17 residues. The CDR3 nucleotides read TGTGCCAGCAGCTTGGACCAGCGGGGGAAAAACACCGGGGAGCTGTTTTTT. As protein: CASSLDQRGKNTGELFF.

A single count supports this clone. The chain couples TRBV11-3 to TRBJ2-1; D call uncertain. CDR1 and CDR2 (germline): SGHNT, YENEEA. There are 12 residues in the CDR3. V was trimmed by 1 base and J by 8 bases, leaving 6 bases between them. The CDR3 sequence: CASSLVAHEQFF. The CDR3 DNA reads TGTGCCAGCAGCTTAGTCGCGCATGAGCAGTTCTTC.

The rearrangement links TRBV25-1 to TRBJ1-1; 8 bases match TRBD1. Looked up from germline, CDR1 is MGHDK and CDR2 is SYGVNS. The V and J ends lost 1 base and 7 bases, in that order; junction bases with no gene match: 8. The CDR3 is 15 residues long. CDR3 protein: CASSESGTGRYEAFF. The CDR3 bases are TGTGCCAGCAGTGAATCCGGGACAGGACGTTATGAAGCTTTCTTT. Supplemented by reference TRBV25-1 and TRBJ1-1, the full variable domain reads EADIYQTPRYLVIGTGKKITLECSQTMGHDKMYWYQQDPGMELHLIHYSYGVNSTEKGDLSSESTVSRIRTEHFPLTLESARPSHTSQYLCASSESGTGRYEAFFGQGTRLTVV.

The rearrangement joins TRBV25-1 to TRBJ2-1; D ambiguous. Germline loops: CDR1 MGHDK, CDR2 SYGVNS. V was shortened by 8 bases and J by 3 bases, with 14 bases between the two germline ends. This CDR3 spans 14 amino acids. The CDR3 loop is CASSPPLSYNEQFF. The DNA of the CDR3 is TGTGCCAGCTCCCCTCCGCTTAGCTACAATGAGCAGTTCTTC.

CDR3 nucleotide sequence: TGTGCCAGCCTGTACACAGGCGTCAAATACAATGAGCAGTTCTTC. It yields the protein CASLYTGVKYNEQFF. This chain uses TRBV2 with TRBJ2-1; D possibly corresponds to TRBD1 (5 bases). Germline values: CDR1 SNHLY, CDR2 FYNNEI. Trimming removed 8 bases at V and 4 bases at J, with 18 bases between. This CDR3 is built from 15 residues.

Worth noting for this clone: Sequence at one end of the junction differs from germline and may be a read error. The rearrangement joins TRBV5-6 to TRBJ1-1; 9 nucleotides line up with TRBD1. CDR1 is SGHDT and CDR2 is YYEEEE in the germline V gene. This CDR3 spans 15 amino acids. CDR3 amino acids: CASSSSQGATTKAFF. The CDR3 nucleotides are TGTGCCAGCAGCTCCTCACAGGGGGCGACCACTAAAGCTTTCTTT.

The gene calls are TRBV25-1 and TRBJ2-2; 7 nucleotides line up with TRBD2. Germline V CDR1 and CDR2: MGHDK, SYGVNS. CDR3 length equals 15 residues. The junction had 3 bases not matched to a gene; V was cut back by 5 bases and J by 0 bases. CDR3 nucleotide sequence: TGTGCCAGCAGTACCGGGGGGACGAACACCGGGGAGCTGTTTTTT. It specifies CASSTGGTNTGELFF.

The chain combines TRBV5-1 with TRBJ2-2, with 10 bases matching TRBD1. Germline CDR1 SGHRS, CDR2 YFSETQ. The V gene end was trimmed by 4 bases and the J gene end by 4 bases; junction bases not matched to a gene: 7. The CDR3 runs 16 residues. CDR3 in DNA: TGCGCCAGCAGCCTAACCGGGACAGGGGTCACCGGGGAGCTGTTTTTT. It is translated as CASSLTGTGVTGELFF.

As for this clone: A read error may produce the germline difference seen at one junction end. The V call is TRBV18, the J call TRBJ2-7, with 12 bases identical to TRBD2. The germline gives CDR1 KGHSH, CDR2 LQKENI. The CDR3 runs to 15 residues. The CDR3 coding sequence is TGTGTCAGCTCACCACCGGCAGGGACTAGCGGGGAGCAGTACTTC. Translated, it gives CVSSPPAGTSGEQYF. Looking up the rest from reference TRBV18 and TRBJ2-7 gives the full variable domain: NAGVMQNPRHLVRRRGQEARLRCSPMKGHSHVYWYRQLPEEGLKFMVYLQKENIIDESGMPKERFSAEFPKEGPSILRIQQVVRGDSAAYFCVSSPPAGTSGEQYFGPGTRLTVT.

The rearrangement links TRBV11-3 to TRBJ2-7, with TRBD2 as a possible D gene (5 bases). This CDR3 is built from 15 residues. The V gene's germline CDR1 is SGHNT and CDR2 YENEEA. V lost 1 base and J 1 base, leaving 11 bases between the germline ends. As DNA, the CDR3 is TGTGCCAGCAGCTTAGTTTCTGGACTGTCCTACGAGCAGTACTTC. It yields the protein CASSLVSGLSYEQYF.